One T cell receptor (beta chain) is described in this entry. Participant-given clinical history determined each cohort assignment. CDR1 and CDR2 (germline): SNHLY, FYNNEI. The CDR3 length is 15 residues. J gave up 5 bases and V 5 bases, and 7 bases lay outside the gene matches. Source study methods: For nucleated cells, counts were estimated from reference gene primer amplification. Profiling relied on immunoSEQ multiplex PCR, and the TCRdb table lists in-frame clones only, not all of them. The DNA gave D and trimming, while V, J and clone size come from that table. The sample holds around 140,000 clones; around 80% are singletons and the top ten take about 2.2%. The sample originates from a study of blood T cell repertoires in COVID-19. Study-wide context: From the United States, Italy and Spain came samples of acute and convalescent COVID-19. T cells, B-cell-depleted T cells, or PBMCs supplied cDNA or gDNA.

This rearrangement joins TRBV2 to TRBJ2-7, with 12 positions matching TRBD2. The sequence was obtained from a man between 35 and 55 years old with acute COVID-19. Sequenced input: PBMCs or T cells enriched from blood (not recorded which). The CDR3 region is CASSWTSGNPNEQYF. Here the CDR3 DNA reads TGTGCCAGCAGTTGGACTAGCGGGAATCCCAACGAGCAGTACTTC.